These 15 T cell receptor beta chains were sequenced from one sample in a study of liver allograft versus peripheral blood T cells. Overall study context: Liver transplant recipients had T cell receptor repertoires compared between transplanted liver and peripheral blood.

Each CDR3 protein gets one entry after TCRdb re-called the reads with MiXCR. The sample holds over 600 distinct CDR3 sequences; 19% are singletons and the top ten take around 28%. Receptors originate from a human patient who had a liver transplant. The graft donor may account for some of the T cells.

This clonotype qualifies as medium-sized. The gene calls are TRBV20-1 and TRBJ2-7; perhaps TRBD1 as D (5 bases). Germline V lookup: CDR1 DFQATT, CDR2 SNEGSKA (reference sequence). The CDR3 has 19 amino acids. V lost 0 bases and J lost 0, with 24 bases in between. Here the CDR3 DNA reads TGCAGTGCTAGAGATGGGGCAGTCTCCTACGAGCAGTTCTCCTACGAGCAGTACTTC. As protein: CSARDGAVSYEQFSYEQYF.

The chain uses TRBV20-1 and TRBJ2-1; 8 bases are a match to TRBD2. V dropped 0 bases and J dropped 4; count of bases not matched to a gene: 5. Germline CDR1 is DFQATT and CDR2 is SNEGSKA (reference sequence). There are 15 residues in the CDR3. The CDR3 loop reads CSARDPAGVYNEQFF. The CDR3 DNA reads TGCAGTGCTAGAGATCCAGCGGGGGTTTACAATGAGCAGTTCTTC.

By share, this clonotype counts as medium-sized. The chain employs TRBV9 and TRBJ2-4, with a possible D match to TRBD2 (7 bases). V gave up 4 bases and J gave up 5 bases, with 16 bases separating them. The CDR3 covers 15 residues. Germline CDR1 and CDR2: SGDLS and YYNGEE. Here the CDR3 DNA reads TGTGCCAGCAGCACCTTGGGGGGGGCCCAAAACATTCAGTACTTC. Its translation: CASSTLGGAQNIQYF.

This clonotype is large within its sample. The CDR3 reads CAISGQTGENSPLHF. CDR3 nucleotides: TGTGCCATCAGTGGCCAGACAGGAGAGAATTCACCCCTCCACTTT. The V call is TRBV10-3, the J call TRBJ1-6; possible D gene TRBD1, 6 bases. Deletions cut 4 bases from V and 7 bases from J, with 14 bases between. Germline V gives CDR1 ENHRY, CDR2 SYGVKD. The CDR3 extends over 15 amino acids.

This clonotype counts as large (0.1 to 1%). V and J are TRBV12-3 or TRBV12-4 and TRBJ1-1; D uncertain. V was trimmed by 4 bases and J by 6 bases, leaving 6 bases between them. CDR3 length: 11 amino acids. CDR3 residues: CASSWGAEAFF. CDR3 DNA: TGTGCCAGCAGTTGGGGAGCTGAAGCTTTCTTT.

As for this clonotype: A read error is the likely source, as a far larger clone sits one nucleotide away. The chain is built from TRBV29-1 and TRBJ2-7; possible D gene TRBD2, 5 bases. Trimming left V 4 bases short and J 7 bases short, with 26 bases between. Germline CDR1 and CDR2: SQVTM and ANQGSEA. The CDR3 spans 16 residues. CDR3 DNA sequence: TGCAGCGTTGGCCTTCCTAATCCTAGCTCCTACAATGAGCAGTACTTC. It encodes CSVGLPNPSSYNEQYF.

This clonotype is labeled large. This chain links TRBV6-1 with TRBJ1-2; D ambiguous. Germline CDR1 is MNHNS and CDR2 is SASEGT. The CDR3 totals 14 residues. V was clipped by 2 bases and J by 4 bases, with 11 bases between them. CDR3 DNA sequence: TGTGCCAGCAGTGAAATAAGGGCCGGCTATGGCTACACCTTC. Its protein is CASSEIRAGYGYTF.

By share, this clonotype counts as large (0.1 to 1%). The chain combines TRBV6-6 with TRBJ2-7; 7 nucleotides line up with TRBD2. The trim removed 11 bases at V and 5 bases at J, leaving 9 bases unmatched. This CDR3 region has 12 residues. Germline CDR1 and CDR2: MNHNY and SVGAGI (reference sequence). The CDR3 nucleotides read TGTGCCGGGGGGGGTTCCTTAGACGAGCAGTACTTC. Amino acid sequence: CAGGGSLDEQYF.

The CDR3 region is CASSPGGGGTDYTF. Written as DNA, the CDR3 is TGTGCCAGCAGCCCGGGGGGGGGTGGAACGGACTACACCTTC. The chain uses TRBV7-3 and TRBJ1-2; D possibly corresponds to TRBD1 (5 bases). Germline assignment: CDR1 SGHTA and CDR2 FQGTGA. V lost 5 bases and J lost 10, with 20 bases in between. This CDR3 is 14 amino acids long.

This clonotype came up a few times. The rearrangement links TRBV7-9 to TRBJ2-1; 8 positions match TRBD2. Germline loops: CDR1 SEHNR, CDR2 FQNEAQ (reference sequence). CDR3 size: 18 residues. V lost 5 bases and J lost 0; bases outside the gene matches: 12. CDR3 nucleotides: TGTGCCAGCAGCGGCTCCGGGACTAGTGCCAGCTCCTACAATGAGCAGTTCTTC. It is translated as CASSGSGTSASSYNEQFF. The entire variable domain, with the rest obtained from reference TRBV7-9 and TRBJ2-1, is as follows: DTGVSQNPRHKITKRGQNVTFRCDPISEHNRLYWYRQTLGQGPEFLTYFQNEAQLEKSRLLSDRFSAERPKGSFSTLEIQRTEQGDSAMYLCASSGSGTSASSYNEQFFGPGTRLTVL.

This CDR3 is CASSIGPLELNEQYV. CDR3 DNA: TGTGCCAGTAGTATAGGGCCGCTTGAGTTGAATGAGCAGTACGTC. V and J are TRBV19 and TRBJ2-7; no clear D. Trimming pared 1 base from V and 7 bases from J, leaving 17 bases between. In germline, CDR1 is LNHDA, CDR2 SQIVND (reference sequence). This CDR3 comprises 15 residues.

By its share, this clonotype is medium-sized. The V and J genes are TRBV19 and TRBJ2-3; tentatively, D is TRBD2 (6 bases). Between the trimmed V and J ends, which lost 5 bases and 2 bases, there was a span of 14 bases. Germline-derived CDR1 and CDR2 are LNHDA and SQIVND (reference sequence). The CDR3 extends over 15 amino acids. The CDR3 nucleotides read TGTGCCAGTAGTCCGCGGGATCGCTTCACAGATACGCAGTATTTT. Translated: CASSPRDRFTDTQYF.

This clonotype is classed as medium-sized. J is TRBJ1-5 and V is TRBV20-1; no definite D call. CDR3 length: 12 amino acids. The germline gives CDR1 DFQATT, CDR2 SNEGSKA (reference sequence). V lost 2 bases and J lost 7, with 9 bases in between. CDR3 amino acids: CSARPSGQPQHF. The CDR3 DNA is TGCAGTGCTAGACCATCGGGGCAGCCCCAGCATTTT.

By share, this clonotype ranks as medium-sized (0.01 to 0.1%). V usage is TRBV7-9 and J usage is TRBJ1-5; possible D gene TRBD1, 5 bases. CDR3 length equals 14 residues. Looked up from germline, CDR1 is SEHNR and CDR2 is FQNEAQ (reference sequence). V dropped 5 bases and J dropped 2 bases, with 10 bases sitting between them. In nucleotides, the CDR3 is TGTGCCAGCAGCCTCGACAGTCGCAATCAGCCCCAGCATTTT. It encodes CASSLDSRNQPQHF.

By frequency in the sample, this clonotype is medium-sized. V is TRBV6-2 or TRBV6-3 and J is TRBJ2-1; D tentatively reads TRBD1 or TRBD2 (5 bases each). Gene TRBJ2-5 matches the end of the DNA better, so the J call may be wrong. This CDR3 has 13 amino acids. CDR1 and CDR2 from the germline V gene are MNHEY and SVGEGT. The CDR3 protein is CASRGTVQIPQYF. CDR3 nucleotides: TGTGCCAGCAGGGGGACGGTACAAATCCCCCAGTACTTC.